This T cell receptor (beta chain) was observed in a study of T cells after yellow fever vaccination. Study findings and constraints: After the booster, over 95% of CD4 and about 90% of CD8 primary-response clones were re-detected. A faster peak, day 5 versus 15, was reached by the weaker secondary response. Clonotypes shared by both compartments, CD4 and CD8, made up a small share.

Germline loops: CDR1 LGHNA, CDR2 YSLEER. V gave up 0 bases and J gave up 5 bases; unmatched junction bases: 7. The CDR3 length is 16 residues. There are many counts of this clonotype. TCRdb reanalysed the 5' RACE reads using MiXCR and keeps one entry per CDR3 protein. Altogether about 52,000 distinct CDR3 sequences are present, 6.5% to 8.5% being singletons, with the ten largest covering about 24%. Sequencing used CD8+ T cells not binding an NS4B(214-222) dextramer, sorted from PBMCs, obtained approximately 47 days after the first yellow fever vaccination. The TCR sequence derives from a young man who received the YFV17D yellow fever vaccine. The rearrangement joins TRBV4-3 to TRBJ2-3; 8 nucleotides agree with TRBD2. The CDR3 spells CASSQDSRGGRDTQYF. In DNA, the CDR3 is TGCGCCAGCAGCCAAGATTCCCGGGGGGGTAGAGATACGCAGTATTTT.